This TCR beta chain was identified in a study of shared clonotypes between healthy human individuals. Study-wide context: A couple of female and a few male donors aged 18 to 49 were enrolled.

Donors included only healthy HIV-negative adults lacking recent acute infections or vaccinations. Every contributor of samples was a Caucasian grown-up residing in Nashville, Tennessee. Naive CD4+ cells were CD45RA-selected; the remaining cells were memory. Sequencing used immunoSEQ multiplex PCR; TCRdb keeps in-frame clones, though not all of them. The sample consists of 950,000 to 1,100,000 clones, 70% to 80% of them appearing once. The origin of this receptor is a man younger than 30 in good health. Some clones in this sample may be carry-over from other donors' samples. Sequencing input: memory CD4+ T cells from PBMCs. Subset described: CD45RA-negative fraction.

CDR3 DNA sequence: TGTGCCAGCAGTAAAGGACAGGCGCTCGTCGAGCAGTACTTC. Amino acids: CASSKGQALVEQYF. This sequence joins TRBV28 and TRBJ2-7; 7 bases fit TRBD1. The V segment lost 5 bases and the J segment 6 bases; nucleotides outside the gene matches: 10. Germline V gene lookup returns CDR1 MDHEN and CDR2 SYDVKM. The CDR3 loop spans 14 amino acids.